This TCR beta chain was sequenced in a study of identical twins. The germline gives CDR1 DFQATT, CDR2 SNEGSKA (reference sequence). The V gene lost 6 bases and the J gene lost 0 bases, with 9 bases spanning the gap. There are 13 residues in the CDR3. General study results and limits: The conclusions drew on cross-sectional statistical analysis instead of tracking the same donors. Excess sharing by twins proved weaker in beta out-of-frame sequences.

A universal primer site was incorporated via template switching, and the cDNA contained unique molecular identifiers. One entry per CDR3 protein results from TCRdb running MiXCR on the 5' RACE reads. This sample has under 300,000 distinct CDR3 sequences, with about an eighth found just once. Of note for this clonotype: What it recognizes is unknown.

The rearrangement links TRBV20-1 to TRBJ1-5; D might be TRBD1 (5 bases). Input material: memory (CD45RO+) T cells sorted from blood. The TCR originated in a woman aged 18 to 35 in good health. CDR3 residues: CSAGQNSNQPQHF. For the CDR3, the DNA is TGCAGTGCCGGACAAAATAGCAATCAGCCCCAGCATTTT.